Listed here are 18 T cell receptor beta chains from one sample, sequenced in a study of blood T cells in healthy people across ages (dated by TCRdb to 2013 to 2016). Preparation of the library involved 5' RACE. TCRdb lists the instrument as Illumina HiSeq 2500. A second PCR of 7 to 11 cycles was performed with a sample-barcoded 5' primer and a J-beta primer mix. TCRdb redid the processing of the public reads, applying fastp at Q25 and MiXCR, and retained in-frame beta chains. CDR3 protein sequences are deduplicated, and each keeps its most common genes and DNA. This sample has hundreds of thousands of distinct CDR3 sequences in its table, and around 21% of those were observed once. The ten largest clones capture around 3.4% of the sample. Sequencing used blood. The source is a man between 70 and 80 years old in good health.

The chain is built from TRBV9 and TRBJ2-6; perhaps TRBD1 as D (5 bases). Germline CDR1 and CDR2: SGDLS and YYNGEE. There are 15 residues in the CDR3. Between the trimmed V and J ends, which lost 3 bases and 4 bases, there was a span of 11 bases. The CDR3 DNA is TGTGCCAGCAGCGCCAGGGATGCAGGGGCCAACGTCCTGACTTTC. The encoded protein is CASSARDAGANVLTF.

This chain connects TRBV20-1 to TRBJ2-5; D possibly matches TRBD1 or TRBD2 (5 bases each). The last part of the DNA fits TRBJ2-1 better; the J call may be wrong. Germline CDR1 DFQATT, CDR2 SNEGSKA (reference sequence). There are 14 residues in the CDR3. CDR3 in DNA: TGCAGCCCTGGGGGTCAAGCCTTCTACAATGAGCAGTTCTTC. Amino acids: CSPGGQAFYNEQFF.

This rearrangement joins TRBV6-1 to TRBJ1-5; TRBD1 matches 9 bases. V was pared by 4 bases and J by 2 bases, with 9 bases of the junction left unmatched. This CDR3 comprises 17 residues. The germline V gene has CDR1 MNHNS and CDR2 SASEGT. The CDR3, as DNA: TGTGCCAGCAGTGCAGGACAGGGGAACCGCGGCAATCAGCCCCAGCATTTT. It encodes CASSAGQGNRGNQPQHF.

This clonotype has just a few counts. The chain combines TRBV28 with TRBJ1-2, with 9 bases matching TRBD1. Trimming removed 5 bases from V and 5 bases from J; junction bases left unmatched: 9. The germline V gene encodes CDR1 MDHEN and CDR2 SYDVKM. This CDR3 region has 15 residues. CDR3: CASSPVDRGGYGYTF. CDR3 coding DNA: TGTGCCAGCAGTCCCGTGGACAGGGGAGGATATGGCTACACCTTC.

This clonotype was counted between two and nine times. The gene calls are TRBV20-1 and TRBJ2-2; 10 positions match TRBD1. The germline V gene encodes CDR1 DFQATT and CDR2 SNEGSKA (reference sequence). The CDR3 has 14 amino acids. V lost 6 bases to trimming and J lost 6 bases; unmatched junction nucleotides: 7. CDR3 loop: CSALRQGAAGELFF. In nucleotides, the CDR3 is TGCAGTGCCCTCAGACAGGGGGCCGCCGGGGAGCTGTTTTTT.

This clonotype showed up just a few times. V usage is TRBV12-3 or TRBV12-4 and J usage is TRBJ2-3, with 7 positions matching TRBD2. V was pared by 5 bases and J by 3 bases, with 2 bases of the junction left unmatched. CDR3 length equals 13 residues. The CDR3 loop reads CASSTRETDTQYF. In DNA, the CDR3 is TGTGCCAGCAGTACGCGGGAGACAGATACGCAGTATTTT.

This clonotype came up a few times. The rearrangement uses TRBV5-1 and TRBJ2-1, with TRBD2 matching over 8 bases. The CDR3 has 16 amino acids. V dropped 2 bases and J dropped 2; count of bases not matched to a gene: 6. Germline V CDR1 and CDR2: SGHRS, YFSETQ. CDR3 coding DNA: TGCGCCAGCAGCTTAGGACTAGCACGGGCCTACAATGAGCAGTTCTTC. Its protein product is CASSLGLARAYNEQFF.

This clonotype appeared many times. The V and J genes are TRBV7-9 and TRBJ2-1; TRBD1 aligns across 9 bases. This CDR3 has 15 residues. Germline values: CDR1 SEHNR, CDR2 FQNEAQ (reference sequence). J lost 6 bases, V lost 1 base, and 4 bases had no gene match. Here the CDR3 DNA reads TGTGCCAGCAGCTTAGGGACAGGGGTACCCAATGAGCAGTTCTTC. Translation: CASSLGTGVPNEQFF.

The chain links TRBV20-1 to TRBJ2-3, with a tentative D call TRBD2 (5 bases). This CDR3 region has 11 residues. CDR1 is DFQATT and CDR2 is SNEGSKA in the germline V gene (reference sequence). V lost 5 bases and J 6 bases, leaving 9 bases between the germline ends. CDR3 DNA: TGCAGTGCTTTTAGAGGGGATACGCAGTATTTT. Its protein product is CSAFRGDTQYF.

This clonotype has just a few counts. The chain couples TRBV2 to TRBJ1-6; TRBD1 agrees at 8 bases. The CDR3 length is 13 residues. The trim removed 11 bases at V and 11 bases at J, leaving 11 bases unmatched. The V gene's germline CDR1 is SNHLY and CDR2 FYNNEI. The chain's CDR3 is CAAMEDRATPLHF. Here the CDR3 DNA reads TGTGCCGCCATGGAGGACAGGGCTACACCCCTCCACTTT.

The chain combines TRBV6-1 with TRBJ1-4; weak D call: TRBD1 (6 bases). Trimming pared 4 bases from V and 0 bases from J, leaving 9 bases between. Germline values: CDR1 MNHNS, CDR2 SASEGT. The CDR3 consists of 15 residues. DNA of the CDR3: TGTGCCAGCAGTGTGGGACACCCAACTAATGAAAAACTGTTTTTT. This gives the protein CASSVGHPTNEKLFF.

The chain couples TRBV20-1 to TRBJ2-5; 8 bases agree with TRBD1. This CDR3 region has 14 residues. The V segment lost 6 bases and the J segment 4 bases; nucleotides outside the gene matches: 10. The germline V gene has CDR1 DFQATT and CDR2 SNEGSKA (reference sequence). This CDR3 reads CSAIQGAGSETQYF. The CDR3 DNA reads TGCAGTGCAATTCAGGGGGCAGGCTCAGAGACCCAGTACTTC.

The rearrangement joins TRBV6-1 to TRBJ2-7, with 16 bases lining up with TRBD2. The junction had 13 bases not matched to a gene; V was cut back by 5 bases and J by 9 bases. Germline CDR1 reads MNHNS; CDR2 reads SASEGT. The CDR3 runs 17 residues. The CDR3 loop is CASSPGLAGGLAVGQYF. CDR3 sequence (DNA): TGTGCCAGCAGTCCGGGACTAGCGGGAGGGCTCGCCGTTGGGCAGTACTTC.

The rearrangement joins TRBV18 to TRBJ2-1, with 7 bases identical to TRBD1. The CDR3 is 13 residues long. Trimming cost V 4 bases and J 8 bases; bases outside gene matches: 5. Germline V gene data show CDR1 as KGHSH and CDR2 as LQKENI. CDR3 in amino acids: CASSRDSGYEQFF. The CDR3 nucleotides are TGTGCCAGCTCACGGGACAGTGGATATGAGCAGTTCTTC. The full variable domain, rest sourced from reference TRBV18 and TRBJ2-1, is NAGVMQNPRHLVRRRGQEARLRCSPMKGHSHVYWYRQLPEEGLKFMVYLQKENIIDESGMPKERFSAEFPKEGPSILRIQQVVRGDSAAYFCASSRDSGYEQFFGPGTRLTVL.

This clonotype was observed a few times. This chain connects TRBV29-1 to TRBJ2-5; 7 nucleotides line up with TRBD1. Germline V gives CDR1 SQVTM, CDR2 ANQGSEA. The CDR3 is 16 residues long. Losses at the gene ends were 0 bases for V and 7 bases for J; bases not matched to a gene: 14. The CDR3 loop reads CSVEDLRGPAEGTQYF. CDR3 DNA sequence: TGCAGCGTTGAAGATCTTAGGGGGCCAGCGGAAGGGACCCAGTACTTC.

The genes are TRBV9 and TRBJ2-5, with TRBD2 matching over 7 bases. The J call may be incorrect, as the DNA end agrees better with TRBJ2-1. Germline V gene lookup returns CDR1 SGDLS and CDR2 YYNGEE. The CDR3 contains 15 residues. CDR3 sequence reads: CASSVGGLQNNEQFF. In DNA form, the CDR3 reads TGTGCCAGCAGCGTAGGGGGACTACAGAACAATGAGCAGTTCTTC.

This clonotype was seen a handful of times. V gene TRBV20-1 combines with J gene TRBJ1-4; D remains ambiguous. V was shortened by 1 base and J by 8 bases, with 11 bases between the two germline ends. This CDR3 comprises 13 residues. The germline V gene has CDR1 DFQATT and CDR2 SNEGSKA (reference sequence). The CDR3 loop reads CSARAGSEEKLFF. The CDR3 DNA reads TGCAGTGCTAGAGCTGGGAGTGAAGAAAAACTGTTTTTT.

V usage is TRBV20-1 and J usage is TRBJ2-3; 7 nucleotides line up with TRBD2. The germline CDR1 and CDR2 sequences are DFQATT and SNEGSKA (reference sequence). V was pared by 3 bases and J by 0 bases, with 9 bases of the junction left unmatched. CDR3 length: 16 amino acids. The CDR3 sequence is CSARRDYRTSTDTQYF. CDR3 nucleotides: TGCAGTGCTAGGCGGGACTACAGAACTAGCACAGATACGCAGTATTTT.